The rows below give T cell receptor beta chains drawn from one sample of a study of T cells in tuberculosis. Using immunoSEQ multiplex PCR, the repertoire was profiled, and TCRdb retains in-frame clones only, with some absent. Of 35,000 to 55,000 clones in the sample, roughly 94% were seen once. The sequencing sample was made of PBMCs. These receptors originate from a donor aged 10-29 years with latent tuberculosis or without tuberculosis infection. Some clones in this sample may be carry-over from other donors' samples. The CDR3 runs from the conserved cysteine through the conserved F or W.

cdr3_aa v_call
CASSLRQDSSYNEQFF TRBV5-1
CASSQDTGGSNQPQHF TRBV4-1
CASSRTGGFPSLAKNIQYF TRBV14
CASTLMNTEAFF TRBV5-6
CASESDRGGYTF TRBV30
CASSMYSPNQPQHF TRBV19
CASSLRVGNEQFF TRBV7-9
CASSLRRGQLNTEAFF TRBV28
CASSPSGTGYYNEQFF TRBV28
CASSPTLTDTQYF TRBV5-1
CASQVPMSGSPTDEQYF TRBV2
CASSSRGPTGEAFF TRBV28
CASSGTGTTHEQYF TRBV18
CASNRGNSFEEQYF TRBV27
CATQTGDSYEQYF TRBV10-3
CATSRSTDRLDQPQHF TRBV15
CAIRQVGTEAFF TRBV10-3
CASSEPTGGTNEKLFF TRBV25-1
CASSSLYAASDTQYF TRBV5-6
CASSHSGVIEQFF TRBV4-1
CASSLAGTGFFQPQHF TRBV7-2
CASSLYFSGTGNNEQFF TRBV7-3
CASSRAGGTTDTQYF TRBV7-3
CASSSFSGSPGETQYF TRBV5-1
CASSVEGRWGGEQYF TRBV9
CASSRMARGQPQHF TRBV19
CASSQGAGGGYEQYF TRBV4-3
CASTTRDRDYEQYF TRBV28
CALQEPIGGGYTF TRBV28
CASSSRQNMNTEAFF TRBV7-9
CATSRLNPTSGIRSYEQYF TRBV15
CASSLGRTDTQYF TRBV19
CASSGIAGGRTDTQYF TRBV5-1
CASSLGQGVQNTEAFF TRBV7-9
CASSPWTGEGGETQYF TRBV11-2
CASSTQGGATYEQYF TRBV7-2
CASSLLTDLGGPRDTQYF TRBV27
CASTPVGGGGYQPQHF TRBV19
CASSLVRGFTDTQYF TRBV5-6
CASSSRQGEQYF TRBV11-1
CASSHWKDTTDTQYF TRBV14
CASSPGLGGYTF TRBV6-5